This T cell receptor beta chain was retrieved from a study of T cell responses to AZD1222 COVID-19 vaccine. Notes on the study in general: Donor demographics were predominantly white British with a female majority; clonal diversity may be underestimated.

This CDR3 contains 16 residues. With 3 bases clipped from V and 5 bases from J, the junction kept 12 bases outside the gene matches. Germline loops: CDR1 KGHSH, CDR2 LQKENI. This clone was picked up one time. Its target is unknown. Method: immunoSEQ multiplex PCR; TCRdb's copy keeps in-frame clones and lacks some. The sample gives approximately 130,000 clones, about 90% of which show up once; about 1.1% is in the top ten. The source material was peripheral blood, sampled on day 0 of AZD1222 vaccination. The receptor comes from an adult in good health. The rearrangement links TRBV18 to TRBJ2-5; 7 positions agree with TRBD2. The CDR3 is CASSPSLAEGRETQYF. The CDR3 DNA reads as TGTGCCAGCTCACCGTCCCTAGCGGAGGGGCGGGAGACCCAGTACTTC.